These 28 T cell receptor beta chains originate from one sample sequenced in a study of breast tumors, draining lymph nodes, adjacent tissues. Breast cancer patients provided tissue from their axillary draining lymph nodes. TCRdb ran MiXCR on the multiplex PCR reads and lists one entry per CDR3 protein. The top ten hold approximately 1% of the sample, which has 270,000 or so distinct CDR3 sequences, about 30% seen once. Sequencing input: axillary lymph node tissue. All receptors derive from a female donor with breast cancer. Some clones in this sample may be carry-over from other donors' samples.

This clonotype was recorded at least ten times. The rearrangement uses TRBV11-2 and TRBJ2-1; TRBD2 aligns across 8 bases. The junction had 6 bases not matched to a gene; V was cut back by 5 bases and J by 15 bases. Germline V gives CDR1 SGHAT, CDR2 FQNNGV. This CDR3 region has 11 residues. This CDR3 is CASSGSGSSFF. DNA of the CDR3: TGTGCCAGCAGCGGCAGCGGGAGTTCGTTCTTC.

This clonotype was counted ten times or more. The chain uses TRBV12-3 or TRBV12-4 and TRBJ2-7, with D possibly TRBD2 on 6 matching bases. Trimming shortened V by 7 bases and J by 6 bases, and 13 bases separated the two germline ends. The CDR3 is 12 amino acids. As DNA, the CDR3 is TGTGCCAGCACCTTGGGGGGAAGCGAGCAGTACTTC. Its translation: CASTLGGSEQYF.

Many counts were recorded for this clonotype. The V gene is TRBV20-1, the J gene TRBJ2-1; D call uncertain. The V gene lost 6 bases and the J gene lost 4 bases, with 10 bases spanning the gap. This CDR3 comprises 12 residues. CDR1 is DFQATT, CDR2 SNEGSKA, per germline (reference sequence). The CDR3 sequence: CSATLQYNEQFF. The CDR3 nucleotides read TGCAGTGCGACCCTTCAGTACAATGAGCAGTTCTTC.

The chain recombines TRBV5-1 with TRBJ2-3; 7 bases are shared with TRBD2. This CDR3 region has 14 residues. V dropped 6 bases and J dropped 1; count of bases not matched to a gene: 5. The germline gives CDR1 SGHRS, CDR2 YFSETQ. CDR3 residues: CASTHSGGTDTQYF. CDR3 bases: TGCGCCAGCACCCACAGCGGGGGCACAGATACGCAGTATTTT.

As concerns this clonotype: A much more abundant neighbour one base away suggests this may be a read error. The chain has TRBV19 and TRBJ2-1, with TRBD2 matching over 12 bases. CDR3 size: 17 residues. CDR1 and CDR2 (germline): LNHDA, SQIVND (reference sequence). The CDR3 is CASRRHGLAGSYNEQSF. CDR3 in DNA: TGTGCCAGTAGGAGACACGGACTAGCGGGATCTTACAATGAGCAGTCCTTC.

At least ten counts were recorded for this clonotype. This sequence joins TRBV19 and TRBJ1-6; TRBD1 might be the D (5 bases). V was cut by 7 bases and J by 6 bases, with 13 bases left in between. CDR3 size: 14 residues. Germline CDR1 reads LNHDA; CDR2 reads SQIVND (reference sequence). CDR3 sequence reads: CASTGGTGNSPLHF. For the CDR3, the DNA is TGTGCCAGTACCGGGGGTACAGGTAATTCACCCCTCCACTTT.

The chain links TRBV4-3 to TRBJ2-4; D ambiguous. CDR3 size: 13 residues. CDR1 LGHNA and CDR2 YSLEER come from the germline V gene. Deletions cut 0 bases from V and 6 bases from J, with 6 bases between. The CDR3 reads CASSQEGINIQYF. The CDR3 bases are TGCGCCAGCAGCCAAGAAGGGATAAACATTCAGTACTTC.

The V gene is TRBV20-1, the J gene TRBJ1-5; D is unclear. From germline, CDR1 is DFQATT and CDR2 SNEGSKA (reference sequence). V lost 2 bases, J lost 11 bases, and 19 bases lay in between. This CDR3 has 14 amino acids. CDR3 in amino acids: CSARTRGGSKTQHF. CDR3 in DNA: TGCAGTGCTAGAACTAGAGGAGGGTCGAAGACCCAGCATTTT.

This clonotype was observed a few times. The chain joins TRBV6-5 to TRBJ2-5, with TRBD2 matching over 13 bases. The CDR3 is 18 amino acids. Germline trimming cut 7 bases from V and 3 bases from J; bases unmatched to any gene: 14. CDR1 and CDR2 from the germline V gene are MNHEY and SVGAGI. The CDR3 DNA is TGTGCCAGCAAAAGATATATAGGGACTAGCGGGATGAAAGAGACCCAGTACTTC. Translating it yields CASKRYIGTSGMKETQYF.

Worth noting for this clonotype: A single base separates this from a much larger clone, so it may be a read error. The chain joins TRBV19 to TRBJ2-1; 11 nucleotides match TRBD2. CDR1 is LNHDA, CDR2 SQIVND, per germline (reference sequence). The CDR3 has 16 amino acids. V lost 4 bases, J lost 5 bases, and 7 bases stayed unmatched. CDR3 DNA: TGTGCCAGTAGTAGATCTCGACTAGCGGGGAACAATGAGCAGTTCTTC. Translation: CASSRSRLAGNNEQFF.

This clonotype appeared many times. The genes are TRBV15 and TRBJ2-1, with D perhaps matching TRBD2 (6 bases). The V end lost 5 bases, the J end lost 0 bases, and 17 bases lay between the germline ends. The germline V gene encodes CDR1 LNHNV and CDR2 YYDKDF (reference sequence). This CDR3 comprises 17 residues. As DNA, the CDR3 is TGTGCCACCAGCGGACTACTCCCCTCTGGCTCCTACAATGAGCAGTTCTTC. The encoded protein is CATSGLLPSGSYNEQFF. Supplemented by reference TRBV15 and TRBJ2-1, the full variable domain reads DAMVIQNPRYQVTQFGKPVTLSCSQTLNHNVMYWYQQKSSQAPKLLFHYYDKDFNNEADTPDNFQSRRPNTSFCFLDIRSPGLGDTAMYLCATSGLLPSGSYNEQFFGPGTRLTVL.

Many counts were recorded for this clonotype. V gene TRBV29-1 combines with J gene TRBJ2-3; 8 nucleotides match TRBD2. Trimming at V came to 6 bases and at J to 1 base, leaving 6 bases not matched to a gene. The CDR3 runs to 14 residues. From germline, CDR1 is SQVTM and CDR2 ANQGSEA. CDR3 region: CSVGLAPGTDTQYF. The CDR3 DNA follows: TGCAGCGTAGGACTAGCCCCTGGCACAGATACGCAGTATTTT.

The sample holds many counts of this clonotype. CDR3 sequence reads: CASSLPGVDSPLHF. CDR3 in DNA: TGTGCCAGCAGCTTACCAGGGGTGGATTCACCCCTCCACTTT. The chain couples TRBV7-9 to TRBJ1-6, with D tentatively TRBD1 (6 bases). CDR3 length: 14 amino acids. V lost 2 bases to trimming and J lost 8 bases, with 10 bases between them. Germline lookup yields CDR1 SEHNR and CDR2 FQNEAQ (reference sequence). The whole variable domain, filled in from reference TRBV7-9 and TRBJ1-6, reads DTGVSQNPRHKITKRGQNVTFRCDPISEHNRLYWYRQTLGQGPEFLTYFQNEAQLEKSRLLSDRFSAERPKGSFSTLEIQRTEQGDSAMYLCASSLPGVDSPLHFGNGTRLTVT.

This clonotype showed up many times. The J gene is TRBJ2-7, the V gene TRBV11-3, with 8 bases lining up with TRBD2. V shed 4 bases, J shed 6 bases, and the junction held 5 bases outside the gene matches. CDR3 length: 13 amino acids. Germline V CDR1 and CDR2: SGHNT, YENEEA. For the CDR3, the DNA is TGTGCCAGCAGCTCCCGGACTAGCTCCGAGCAGTACTTC. Its translation is CASSSRTSSEQYF.

This clonotype was seen ten or more times. The CDR3: CATSDRTSDAGELFF. CDR3 in DNA: TGTGCCACCAGTGATAGGACTAGCGACGCCGGGGAGCTGTTTTTT. The chain recombines TRBV24-1 with TRBJ2-2, with 9 nucleotides matching TRBD2. CDR3 length: 15 residues. Germline CDR1 and CDR2: KGHDR and SFDVKD. After removal of 3 bases from V and 6 bases from J, the junction contained 4 bases not matched to a gene.

This clonotype was found many times. The chain joins TRBV24-1 to TRBJ2-5, with 10 bases matching TRBD2. V trimming: 2 bases; J trimming: 1 base; junction bases outside the gene matches: 3. CDR1 KGHDR and CDR2 SFDVKD come from the germline V gene. The CDR3 spans 16 residues. DNA for the CDR3: TGTGCCACCAGTGATTGGACTAGCGGAGCCCAAGAGACCCAGTACTTC. This sequence encodes CATSDWTSGAQETQYF.

This clonotype showed up many times. This chain connects TRBV20-1 to TRBJ1-4; no clear D. This CDR3 has 12 amino acids. V dropped 1 base and J dropped 7 bases, with 7 bases sitting between them. Germline CDR1 reads DFQATT; CDR2 reads SNEGSKA (reference sequence). CDR3 in DNA: TGCAGTGCTAGAGTACTGGGTGAAAAACTGTTTTTT. Residues: CSARVLGEKLFF.

This clonotype has ten or more counts. V usage is TRBV7-2 and J usage is TRBJ2-5; D is unresolved. The CDR3 consists of 13 residues. The germline V gene encodes CDR1 SGHTA and CDR2 FQGNSA. Trimming took 3 bases from V and 4 from J, leaving 9 bases between them. For the CDR3, the DNA is TGTGCCAGCAGCTTCAACTGGAGAGAGACCCAGTACTTC. Translating it yields CASSFNWRETQYF.

The V and J genes are TRBV7-8 and TRBJ2-5; D ambiguous. V lost 5 bases, J lost 7 bases, and 8 bases lay in between. This CDR3 comprises 11 residues. Per germline, CDR1 SGHVS and CDR2 FQNEAQ. CDR3 region: CASSPGWTQYF. In DNA, the CDR3 is TGTGCCAGCAGCCCCGGTTGGACCCAGTACTTC.

This clonotype was observed a handful of times. The chain employs TRBV20-1 and TRBJ1-2; no clear D gene. The CDR3 is 15 residues long. CDR1 DFQATT and CDR2 SNEGSKA come from the germline V gene (reference sequence). Trimming took off 0 bases at V and 6 bases at J, with 17 bases between the two ends. The CDR3 loop reads CSARDQELGNHGYTF. For the CDR3, the DNA is TGCAGTGCTAGAGATCAAGAGCTGGGCAACCATGGCTACACCTTC.

The sample holds many counts of this clonotype. The chain joins TRBV5-6 to TRBJ2-1; D is undetermined. The length of the CDR3 is 15 residues. V lost 0 bases to trimming and J lost 0 bases, with 7 bases between them. The germline CDR1 and CDR2 sequences are SGHDT and YYEEEE. The DNA for the CDR3 is TGTGCCAGCAGCTTGGGGCCTTTCTCCTACAATGAGCAGTTCTTC. The encoded protein is CASSLGPFSYNEQFF. The full variable domain, its missing parts supplied by reference TRBV5-6 and TRBJ2-1, is DAGVTQSPTHLIKTRGQQVTLRCSPKSGHDTVSWYQQALGQGPQFIFQYYEEEERQRGNFPDRFSGHQFPNYSSELNVNALLLGDSALYLCASSLGPFSYNEQFFGPGTRLTVL.

The chain carries TRBV25-1 and TRBJ2-5, with D hard to call. Between the trimmed V and J ends, which lost 8 bases and 5 bases, there was a span of 15 bases. This CDR3 contains 13 residues. Germline V gene sequence: CDR1 MGHDK, CDR2 SYGVNS. The CDR3 nucleotides are TGTGCCAGCGACCCTAGTTGGTCCGAGACCCAGTACTTC. This codes for CASDPSWSETQYF.

This clonotype has ten or more counts. In DNA form, the CDR3 reads TGCGCCAGCGGAGCGGGAGGGTCCAACGAGCAGTACTTC. Translation: CASGAGGSNEQYF. This rearrangement joins TRBV5-1 to TRBJ2-7, with 10 nucleotides matching TRBD2. This CDR3 contains 13 residues. The germline V gene has CDR1 SGHRS and CDR2 YFSETQ. The ends lost 7 bases at V and 5 bases at J; junction bases unmatched: 6.

This clonotype came up many times. This sequence joins TRBV20-1 and TRBJ2-5, with TRBD2 as a possible D gene (6 bases). CDR1 DFQATT and CDR2 SNEGSKA come from the germline V gene (reference sequence). There are 14 residues in the CDR3. V lost 0 bases, J lost 6 bases, and 14 bases lay in between. CDR3 bases: TGCAGTGCTAGAGATCTCGCGGGAATGCAGACCCAGTACTTC. Encoded protein: CSARDLAGMQTQYF.

Many counts were recorded for this clonotype. The rearrangement links TRBV9 to TRBJ2-2; D uncertain. The V end lost 4 bases, the J end lost 1 base, and 8 bases lay between the germline ends. This CDR3 spans 14 amino acids. Germline loops: CDR1 SGDLS, CDR2 YYNGEE. CDR3 amino acids: CASSPQLNTGELFF. In DNA form, the CDR3 reads TGTGCCAGCAGCCCTCAGTTGAACACCGGGGAGCTGTTTTTT.

This clonotype was seen a few times. The chain has TRBV20-1 and TRBJ1-1; the D is unclear. The CDR3 runs 12 residues. The V end lost 2 bases, the J end lost 4 bases, and 8 bases lay between the germline ends. Germline assignment: CDR1 DFQATT and CDR2 SNEGSKA (reference sequence). CDR3 protein: CSARPDGTEAFF. The CDR3 coding sequence is TGCAGTGCTAGACCTGACGGCACTGAAGCTTTCTTT.

This clonotype was seen repeatedly, ten times or more. V and J are TRBV20-1 and TRBJ2-7; 7 nucleotides match TRBD2. CDR1 DFQATT and CDR2 SNEGSKA come from the germline V gene (reference sequence). The CDR3 is 13 residues long. The J segment lost 5 bases and the V segment lost 3 bases, leaving 7 bases of the junction unmatched. The CDR3 DNA is TGCAGTGCTAGCGCGGGCGGGGGTGACGAGCAGTACTTC. Its translation: CSASAGGGDEQYF.

In its sample, this clonotype was seen many times. This sequence joins TRBV7-8 and TRBJ1-3; no clear D gene. This CDR3 has 15 residues. Germline CDR1 and CDR2: SGHVS and FQNEAQ. V was clipped by 1 base and J by 3 bases, with 10 bases between them. CDR3 loop: CASSLGVGYGNTIYF. The CDR3 bases are TGTGCCAGCAGCTTAGGAGTGGGGTATGGAAACACCATATATTTT.